This T cell receptor beta chain stems from a study of blood T cell repertoires in COVID-19. Turning to the study itself: Nucleic acid was either cDNA or gDNA, and it came from T cells, B-cell-depleted T cells, or PBMCs.

Data came from immunoSEQ multiplex PCR; TCRdb stores just in-frame clones and leaves some out. The sample carries approximately 130,000 clones, around 85% recorded once. Sequenced material: peripheral blood. This clonotype originated in a human donor in a cohort sampled during active COVID-19.

CDR3 region: CASIGTTNRTGELFF. The DNA of the CDR3 is TGTGCCAGCATTGGGACTACCAATCGCACCGGGGAGCTGTTTTTT. V usage is TRBV6-5 and J usage is TRBJ2-2; 7 nucleotides line up with TRBD2. There are 15 residues in the CDR3. J was trimmed by 4 bases and V by 7 bases; bases with no gene match: 9. CDR1 is MNHEY, CDR2 SVGAGI, per germline.